This TCR beta chain was sequenced during a study of identical twins listed by TCRdb under 2016. Context from the whole study: To test whether fetal clonotypes persist, this study deep-sequenced TCR alpha and beta repertoires from monozygotic twins, from unrelated adults of various ages, and from cord blood. To rule out contamination, replicate twin experiments were performed at different times with different library preparation protocols.

Overall study results and their limits: A weaker excess of twin sharing was found in beta out-of-frame sequences because the signal-to-noise ratio was lowered by fewer shared sequences. Fewer insertions were carried by abundant cord blood beta clonotypes; a weaker similar trend was observed in young adult naive repertoires, while no such trend was observed in memory repertoires. Invariant T cells such as MAIT and iNKT could partly confound zero-insertion analyses, though diverse VJ usage argued against this for most clonotypes. In monozygotic twins, recombination models systematically underestimated out-of-frame TCR alpha sharing, but the models matched the sharing seen between unrelated individuals. Compared with coincidental sharing between unrelated individuals, an excess of low generation-probability sequences was observed among out-of-frame TCR alpha sequences shared between twins. Conclusions relied on cross-sectional statistical analysis, since the same donors could not be followed over many years.

This clonotype was counted ten times or more. Which antigen it targets is not known. No much larger clonotype is one base removed from it; base qualities were not supplied. From the germline V gene (reference sequence), CDR1 is MNHNY and CDR2 is SVGAGI. V is shortened by 6 bases, J by 4 bases, and the region joining them spans 7 bases. The CDR3 holds 11 amino acids from the cysteine to the phenylalanine. The entry retains the CDR3 DNA only, 33 bases that are in frame from base 1. Libraries were constructed by 5' RACE. Sequencing relied on an Illumina HiSeq 2000. A universal primer binding site was introduced by template switching, and a unique molecular identifier was present in the final cDNA, enabling accurate counting of TCR cDNA molecules. Specific primers in the conserved constant-segment region were used to synthesize first-strand cDNA for the TCR alpha and beta chains. Each cDNA library was double barcoded, with a SMART-Mk sample barcode plus Illumina barcodes, to control for contamination. TruSeq adapter sequences along with Illumina sample barcodes were introduced in two successive PCR steps. Sequencing of the TCR alpha and beta cDNA libraries was done on the Illumina HiSeq platform using custom primers. The published analysis was carried out like this. Unique molecular identifiers were extracted from raw reads with MiGEC, and CDR3 positions were determined with MiXCR. Recombination models were inferred per individual with the repgenHMM and IGoR tools using an EM algorithm. Shared clonotype analysis was performed with the tcR package in R, normalizing sharing by the product of cloneset sizes. To study raw recombination free of thymic and clonal selection effects, out-of-frame nonproductive sequences were analyzed. In TCRdb, the public reads were trimmed at Q25 with fastp and aligned with MiXCR, with productive beta chains retained. Every CDR3 protein is listed once, alongside the most common genes and DNA of its rows. The V and J calls come from TCRdb's annotation, not from the publication. The sample table lists some 440,000 distinct CDR3 sequences, approximately 25% of them with a count of one. About 2.9% of the sample goes to the ten largest clones.

Every donor in the study was a healthy Caucasian. Three pairs of female monozygotic twins, all aged roughly 18 to 30 years, made up the twin cohort. CD4+ and CD8+ T cell populations were isolated with positive isolation kits from Invitrogen. The data also belong to a second study, concerning T cells expressing NK-cell markers. As that second paper reports: TCR beta-chain repertoires were profiled in sorted CD3+CD56+NKG2C+, CD3+CD56+NKG2C- and CD3+CD56-NKG2C+ T-cell subsets from several donors. Among the eight sequenced donors, seven were HCMV-seropositive and one was HCMV-seronegative. To restrict sorting to alphabetaTCR-expressing T cells, an anti-gammadeltaTCR antibody was added in several experiments. For five or six donors, the dominant CD3+CD56+NKG2C+ clonotypes were among the top 10 CD8+ clonotypes and accounted for roughly 1.0-8% of CD8+ T cells. Those dominant clonotypes were again the most abundant among CD3+CD56-NKG2C+ cells in four donors, at about 25-60.1%. It remained unclear whether the expanded NKG2C-expressing T cell clones were specific for HCMV antigens. The eight sequenced donors were randomly selected healthy volunteers, three men and five women. A commercial ELISA kit detecting HCMV-specific IgG in serum was used to determine HCMV serostatus. Reads were demultiplexed and grouped by UMI with MIGEC, and clonotypes were assembled and quantified with MiTCR. Only TCR cDNA sequences supported by at least two reads were kept to exclude erroneous sequences. The tcR package was used for downstream repertoire analysis, with clonotypes matched between fractions based on CDR3 nucleotide sequence plus V segment. VDJmatch was used to annotate antigen specificity against VDJdb, with one amino acid substitution allowed in CDR3.

The sequence joins TRBV6-6 to TRBJ2-7; the D gene assignment is ambiguous. Sequencing was carried out using CD4+ T cells sorted from blood. The sequence came from a woman between 18 and 29 years old in good health. CDR3 protein: CASSERYEQYF. At the DNA level, the sequence is TGTGCCAGCAGCGAGAGATACGAGCAGTACTTC.